The 8 T cell receptor beta chains presented below share a single source sample, sequenced in a study of T cell responses to AZD1222 COVID-19 vaccine. The method was immunoSEQ multiplex PCR; TCRdb's version includes in-frame clones alone and lacks a portion of them. This sample has around 130,000 clones; about 88% occur once, and the top ten carry 8% to 10%. The source was peripheral blood, collected 28 days after the second AZD1222 dose. These receptors all stem from an adult who received the AZD1222 COVID-19 vaccine.

As DNA, the CDR3 is TGTGCCAGTAGTCCCCGCAGGAATGGCTACACCTTC. Its protein is CASSPRRNGYTF. The rearrangement links TRBV19 to TRBJ1-2; D uncertain. In germline, CDR1 is LNHDA, CDR2 SQIVND (reference sequence). This CDR3 spans 12 amino acids. V was cut by 5 bases and J by 6 bases, with 10 bases left in between.

The V gene is TRBV5-8, the J gene TRBJ1-1; D might be TRBD1 (6 bases). CDR3 length: 17 amino acids. Germline loops: CDR1 SGHTS, CDR2 YDEGEE. Deletions cut 0 bases from V and 0 bases from J, with 15 bases between. The CDR3 is CASSLVYSAGVNTEAFF. The CDR3 region has the DNA TGTGCCAGCAGCTTGGTGTATAGCGCAGGGGTGAACACTGAAGCTTTCTTT.

This chain joins TRBV6-5 and TRBJ2-7; TRBD2 might be the D (5 bases). There are 14 residues in the CDR3. Germline CDR1 is MNHEY and CDR2 is SVGAGI. Trimming took off 9 bases at V and 0 bases at J, with 15 bases between the two ends. The CDR3 region has the DNA TGTGCCAGTTACCCCGGAGGCAACTCCTACGAGCAGTACTTC. As protein: CASYPGGNSYEQYF.

The chain has TRBV5-1 and TRBJ1-3; possibly TRBD1 for D (5 bases). Deletions cut 6 bases from V and 0 bases from J, with 16 bases between. The CDR3 sequence is 16 residues long. Germline V gene sequence: CDR1 SGHRS, CDR2 YFSETQ. CDR3 sequence (DNA): TGCGCCAGCACAACAGGTCCCCCAGGCTCTGGAAACACCATATATTTT. Translated: CASTTGPPGSGNTIYF.

The chain combines TRBV15 with TRBJ1-1; 10 bases are shared with TRBD1. Trimming cost V 2 bases and J 1 base; bases outside gene matches: 7. CDR1 is LNHNV and CDR2 is YYDKDF in the germline V gene (reference sequence). The CDR3 is 17 amino acids. The CDR3 bases are TGTGCCACCAGCAGATCACTGTGGGACAGGGGGAACACTGAAGCTTTCTTT. Its translation: CATSRSLWDRGNTEAFF.

This clone has just a few counts. This chain joins TRBV6-4 and TRBJ1-6, with TRBD1 matching 7 bases. Germline V gene lookup returns CDR1 MRHNA and CDR2 SNTAGT. Trimming took 3 bases from V and 9 from J; bases not matched to a gene: 5. This CDR3 is built from 14 residues. The CDR3 protein is CASSESTGFSPLHF. The CDR3, as DNA: TGTGCCAGCAGTGAATCGACAGGGTTTTCACCCCTCCACTTT.

This chain uses TRBV5-4 with TRBJ2-3; D call uncertain. Trimming left V 0 bases short and J 0 bases short, with 8 bases between. CDR3 length: 15 amino acids. Germline values: CDR1 SGHNT, CDR2 YYREEE (reference sequence). CDR3 region: CASSLVLSSTDTQYF. The DNA for the CDR3 is TGTGCCAGCAGCTTGGTACTGAGTAGCACAGATACGCAGTATTTT.

The chain has TRBV9 and TRBJ2-1; 9 bases are a match to TRBD2. This CDR3 is 16 amino acids long. V dropped 0 bases and J dropped 8; count of bases not matched to a gene: 9. Germline CDR1 and CDR2: SGDLS and YYNGEE. The CDR3 reads CASSVDPAGGLYEQFF. CDR3 sequence (DNA): TGTGCCAGCAGCGTAGATCCAGCGGGGGGCCTCTATGAGCAGTTCTTC.